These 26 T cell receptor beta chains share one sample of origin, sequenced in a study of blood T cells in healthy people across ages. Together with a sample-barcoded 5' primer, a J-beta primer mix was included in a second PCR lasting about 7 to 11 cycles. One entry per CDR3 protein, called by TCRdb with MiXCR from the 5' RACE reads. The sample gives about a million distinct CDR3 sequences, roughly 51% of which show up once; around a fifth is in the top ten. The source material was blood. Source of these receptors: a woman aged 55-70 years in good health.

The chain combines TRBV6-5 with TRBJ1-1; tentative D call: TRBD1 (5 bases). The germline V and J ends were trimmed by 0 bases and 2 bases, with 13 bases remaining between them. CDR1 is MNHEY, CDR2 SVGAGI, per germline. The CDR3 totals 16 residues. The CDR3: CASSYSIGGSNTEAFF. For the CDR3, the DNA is TGTGCCAGCAGTTACTCGATTGGGGGGTCCAACACTGAAGCTTTCTTT.

The CDR3 spells CASSVAGGFIDDTQYF. The DNA for the CDR3 is TGTGCCAGCAGCGTAGCGGGAGGATTTATTGATGATACGCAGTATTTT. The chain combines TRBV9 with TRBJ2-3, with 7 bases matching TRBD2. CDR1 is SGDLS and CDR2 is YYNGEE in the germline V gene. The CDR3 spans 16 residues. V gave up 0 bases and J gave up 6 bases; unmatched junction bases: 10. Drawing the rest from reference TRBV9 and TRBJ2-3, the complete variable domain is DSGVTQTPKHLITATGQRVTLRCSPRSGDLSVYWYQQSLDQGLQFLIQYYNGEERAKGNILERFSAQQFPDLHSELNLSSLELGDSALYFCASSVAGGFIDDTQYFGPGTRLTVL.

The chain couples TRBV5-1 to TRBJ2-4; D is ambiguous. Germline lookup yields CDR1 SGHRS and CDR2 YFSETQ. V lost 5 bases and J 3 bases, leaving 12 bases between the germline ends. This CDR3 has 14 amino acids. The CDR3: CASSYGVSKNIQYF. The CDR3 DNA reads TGCGCCAGCAGTTATGGTGTGAGCAAAAACATTCAGTACTTC.

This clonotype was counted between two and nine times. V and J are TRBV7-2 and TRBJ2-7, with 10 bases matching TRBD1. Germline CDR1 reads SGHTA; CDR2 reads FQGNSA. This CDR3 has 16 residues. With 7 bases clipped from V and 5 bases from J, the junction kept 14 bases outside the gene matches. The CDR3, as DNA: TGTGCCAGCACCTCAAGGCCGGGACAGGGGTTCAACGAGCAGTACTTC. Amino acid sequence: CASTSRPGQGFNEQYF.

In DNA form, the CDR3 reads TGTGCCAGCCAGAGGGCGGGAGGGGTAGATACGCAGTATTTT. Its protein is CASQRAGGVDTQYF. V usage is TRBV9 and J usage is TRBJ2-3; 9 bases agree with TRBD2. V lost 7 bases, J lost 5 bases, and 8 bases stayed unmatched. The CDR3 consists of 14 residues. The V gene's germline CDR1 is SGDLS and CDR2 YYNGEE.

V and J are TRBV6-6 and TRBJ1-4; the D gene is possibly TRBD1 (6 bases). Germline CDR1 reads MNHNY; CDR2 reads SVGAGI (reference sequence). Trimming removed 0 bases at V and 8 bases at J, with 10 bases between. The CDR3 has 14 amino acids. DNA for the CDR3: TGTGCCAGCAGTTACTCGGGGGGGACAGAAAAACTGTTTTTT. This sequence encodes CASSYSGGTEKLFF.

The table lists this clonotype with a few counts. In nucleotides, the CDR3 is TGTGCCAGCAGCCCGGGACTAGCGGGAGGGGGCACAGATACGCAGTATTTT. It yields the protein CASSPGLAGGGTDTQYF. The chain couples TRBV6-6 to TRBJ2-3, with 16 bases that match TRBD2. V lost 6 bases to trimming and J lost 1 base; unmatched junction nucleotides: 4. Looked up from germline, CDR1 is MNHNY and CDR2 is SVGAGI (reference sequence). The CDR3 length is 17 residues.

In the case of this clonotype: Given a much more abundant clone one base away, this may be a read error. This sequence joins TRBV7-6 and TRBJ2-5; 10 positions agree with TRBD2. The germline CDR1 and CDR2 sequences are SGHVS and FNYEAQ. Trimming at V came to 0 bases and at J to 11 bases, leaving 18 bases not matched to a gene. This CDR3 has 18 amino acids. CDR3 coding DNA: TGTGCCAGCAGCTTAGCGGTGCAGGCTAGCGGGAGCCGGAATGAGCAGTACTTC. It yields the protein CASSLAVQASGSRNEQYF.

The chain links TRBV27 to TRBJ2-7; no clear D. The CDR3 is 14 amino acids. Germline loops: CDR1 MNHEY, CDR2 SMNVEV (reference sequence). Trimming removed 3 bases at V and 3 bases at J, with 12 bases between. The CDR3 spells CASSFRAGYYEQYF. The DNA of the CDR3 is TGTGCCAGCAGTTTTAGGGCAGGCTACTACGAGCAGTACTTC.

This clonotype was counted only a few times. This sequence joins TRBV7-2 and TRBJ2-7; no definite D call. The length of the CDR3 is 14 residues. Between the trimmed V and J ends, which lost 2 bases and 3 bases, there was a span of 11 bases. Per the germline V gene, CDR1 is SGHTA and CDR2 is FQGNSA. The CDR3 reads CASSLTQSYYEQYF. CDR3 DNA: TGTGCCAGCAGCTTAACACAATCCTACTACGAGCAGTACTTC.

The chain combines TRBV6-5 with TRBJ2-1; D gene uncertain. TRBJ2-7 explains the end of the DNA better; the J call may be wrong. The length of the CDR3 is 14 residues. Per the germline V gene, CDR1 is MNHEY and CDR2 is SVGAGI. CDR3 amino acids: CASHDFGSYNEQYF. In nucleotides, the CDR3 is TGTGCCAGCCACGACTTCGGCTCCTACAATGAGCAGTACTTC.

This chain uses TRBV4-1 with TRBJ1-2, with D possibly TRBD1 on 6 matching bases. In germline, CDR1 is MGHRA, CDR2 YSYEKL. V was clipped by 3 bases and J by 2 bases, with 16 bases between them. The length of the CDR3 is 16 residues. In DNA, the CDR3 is TGCGCCAGCAGCCACCCCGTTCAGGGGCCGAACTATGGCTACACCTTC. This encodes CASSHPVQGPNYGYTF.

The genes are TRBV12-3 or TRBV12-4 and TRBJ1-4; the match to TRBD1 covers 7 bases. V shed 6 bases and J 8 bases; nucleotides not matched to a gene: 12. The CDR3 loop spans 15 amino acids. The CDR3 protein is CASSRDSQALEKLFF. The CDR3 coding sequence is TGTGCCAGCAGCAGGGACAGCCAGGCATTAGAAAAACTGTTTTTT.

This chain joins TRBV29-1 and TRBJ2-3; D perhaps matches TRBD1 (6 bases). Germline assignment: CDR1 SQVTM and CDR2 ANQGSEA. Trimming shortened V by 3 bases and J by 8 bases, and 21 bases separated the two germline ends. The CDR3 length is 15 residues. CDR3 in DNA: TGCAGCGTTGAGACAGGCAGGCCCCCCGGAGGTACGCAGTATTTT. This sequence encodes CSVETGRPPGGTQYF.

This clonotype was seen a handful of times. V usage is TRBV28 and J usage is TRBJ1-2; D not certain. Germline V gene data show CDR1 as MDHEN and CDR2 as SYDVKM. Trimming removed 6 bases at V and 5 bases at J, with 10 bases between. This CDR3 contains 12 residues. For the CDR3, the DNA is TGTGCCAGCAGCTCCGTCTTATATGGCTACACCTTC. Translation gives CASSSVLYGYTF.

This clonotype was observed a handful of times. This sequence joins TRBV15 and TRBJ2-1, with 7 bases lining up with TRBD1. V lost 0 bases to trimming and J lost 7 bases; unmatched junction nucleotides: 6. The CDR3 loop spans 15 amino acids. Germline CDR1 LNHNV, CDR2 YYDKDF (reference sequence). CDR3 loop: CATSREDRALNEQFF. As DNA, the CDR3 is TGTGCCACCAGCAGAGAAGACAGGGCTCTAAATGAGCAGTTCTTC. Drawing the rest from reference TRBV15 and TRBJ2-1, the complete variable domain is DAMVIQNPRYQVTQFGKPVTLSCSQTLNHNVMYWYQQKSSQAPKLLFHYYDKDFNNEADTPDNFQSRRPNTSFCFLDIRSPGLGDTAMYLCATSREDRALNEQFFGPGTRLTVL.

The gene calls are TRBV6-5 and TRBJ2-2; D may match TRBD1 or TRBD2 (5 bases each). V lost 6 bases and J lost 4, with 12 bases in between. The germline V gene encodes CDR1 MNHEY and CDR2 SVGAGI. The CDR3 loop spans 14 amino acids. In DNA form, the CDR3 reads TGTGCCAGCAGGGGGGATCCGGGCACCGGGGAGCTGTTTTTT. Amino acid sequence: CASRGDPGTGELFF.

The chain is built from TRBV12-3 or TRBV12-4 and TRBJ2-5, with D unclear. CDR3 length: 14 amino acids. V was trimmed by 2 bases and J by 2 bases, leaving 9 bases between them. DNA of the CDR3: TGTGCCAGCAGTTTACCGGGCGGACAAGAGACCCAGTACTTC. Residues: CASSLPGGQETQYF.

The CDR3 nucleotides read TGCGCCAGCAGCTTGTTCCCAGGGAGCTCTGGGGCCAACGTCCTGACTTTC. This gives the protein CASSLFPGSSGANVLTF. This rearrangement joins TRBV5-1 to TRBJ2-6, with D possibly called TRBD1 or TRBD2 (5 bases each). The CDR3 totals 17 residues. V lost 1 base and J 0 bases, leaving 11 bases between the germline ends. Per germline, CDR1 SGHRS and CDR2 YFSETQ.

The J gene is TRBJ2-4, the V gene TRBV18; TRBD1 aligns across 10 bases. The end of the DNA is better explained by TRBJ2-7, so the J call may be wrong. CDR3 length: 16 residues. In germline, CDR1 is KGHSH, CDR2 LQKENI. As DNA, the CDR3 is TGTGCCAGCTCCCCCCAACCGGGGACAGGGGCTTACGAGCAGTACTTC. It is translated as CASSPQPGTGAYEQYF.

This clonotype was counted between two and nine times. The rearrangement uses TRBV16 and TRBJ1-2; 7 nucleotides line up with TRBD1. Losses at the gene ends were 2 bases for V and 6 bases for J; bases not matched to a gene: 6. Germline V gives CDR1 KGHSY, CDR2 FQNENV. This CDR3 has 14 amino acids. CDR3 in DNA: TGTGCCAGCAGCCAAAAGAAGGGGGCGGATGGCTACACCTTC. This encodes CASSQKKGADGYTF.

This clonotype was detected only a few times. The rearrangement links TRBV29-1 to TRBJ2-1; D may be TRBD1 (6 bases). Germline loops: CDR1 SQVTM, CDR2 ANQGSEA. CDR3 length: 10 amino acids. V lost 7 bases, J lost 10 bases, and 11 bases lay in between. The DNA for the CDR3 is TGCAGCGCTTCCGGGACAGAGCAGTTCTTC. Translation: CSASGTEQFF.

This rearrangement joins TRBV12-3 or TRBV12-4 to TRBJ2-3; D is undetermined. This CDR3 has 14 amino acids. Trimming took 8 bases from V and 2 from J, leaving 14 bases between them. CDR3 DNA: TGTGCCAGCGGTTCCGACGGGTACACAGATACGCAGTATTTT. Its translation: CASGSDGYTDTQYF.

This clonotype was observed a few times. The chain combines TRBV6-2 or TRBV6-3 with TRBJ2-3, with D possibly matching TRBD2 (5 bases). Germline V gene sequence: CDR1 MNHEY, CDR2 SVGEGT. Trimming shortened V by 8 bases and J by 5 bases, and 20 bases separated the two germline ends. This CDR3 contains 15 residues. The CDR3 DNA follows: TGTGCCAGCCGAACTGTTGGGAAGGGAGAAGATACGCAGTATTTT. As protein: CASRTVGKGEDTQYF.

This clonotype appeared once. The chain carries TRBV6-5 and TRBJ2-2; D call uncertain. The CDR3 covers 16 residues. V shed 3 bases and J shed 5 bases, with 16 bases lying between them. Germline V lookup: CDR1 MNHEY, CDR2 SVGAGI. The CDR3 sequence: CASSYSAGLKTGELFF. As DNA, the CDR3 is TGTGCCAGCAGTTATTCGGCAGGTTTAAAAACCGGGGAGCTGTTTTTT.

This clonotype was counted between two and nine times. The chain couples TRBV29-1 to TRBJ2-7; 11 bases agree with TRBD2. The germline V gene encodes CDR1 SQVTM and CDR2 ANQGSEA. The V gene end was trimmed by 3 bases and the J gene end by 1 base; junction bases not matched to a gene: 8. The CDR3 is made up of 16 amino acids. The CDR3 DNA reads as TGCAGCGTTGAGGGCGTTAGCGGGAGGGGTTCCTACGAGCAGTACTTC. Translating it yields CSVEGVSGRGSYEQYF.